This passage covers 13 T cell receptor beta chains from one sample sequenced in a study of TET2 disruption in CD19-targeted CAR T cells. Profiling relied on immunoSEQ multiplex PCR, and the TCRdb table lists in-frame clones only, not all of them. The sample totals roughly 26,000 clones. Their antigens are not known. Documented treatment: autologous CTL019 cells: CD19 CAR with 4-1BB and CD3 zeta domains. Sequences were derived from CD8- CAR+ T cells sorted from cultured blood T cells, sampled for CD19 CAR T cell therapy. Subset reported: CD8-negative CAR-positive T cells from the infusion product. The receptor set was obtained from a man aged 65 to 85 with chronic lymphocytic leukemia.

Worth noting for this clone: The read gets to within 3 residues of the CDR3 end, and the germline J gene fills in the rest. The sample carries other DNA sequences with the same CDR3. The chain joins TRBV18 to TRBJ2-4; possibly TRBD2 for D (7 bases). Germline CDR1 is KGHSH and CDR2 is LQKENI. The CDR3 runs 14 residues. The part of the CDR3 DNA that was read is TGTGCCAGCTCACCACGATCAGGGGACTATGGT. Translation: CASSPRSGDYG. The whole CDR3 is CASSPRSGDYGQYF.

Comment on this clone: The sequence runs out 3 residues before the end of the CDR3; the remainder is reconstructed from the germline J gene. Other DNA variants within this sample encode the same CDR3. The chain has TRBV18 and TRBJ1-2, with 9 bases that match TRBD1. The germline V gene has CDR1 KGHSH and CDR2 LQKENI. This CDR3 region has 14 residues. The covered CDR3 bases are TGTGCCAGCTCACCCGGACAGGGGACCTACGAC. It is translated as CASSPGQGTYD. The full-length CDR3 reads as CASSPGQGTYDYTF.

As regards this clone: The read is 3 residues too short to cover the CDR3 end, so that end is filled in from the germline J gene. The chain recombines TRBV18 with TRBJ2-4; 10 nucleotides align to TRBD1. Germline V lookup: CDR1 KGHSH, CDR2 LQKENI. CDR3 length: 13 amino acids. The DNA read from the CDR3 is TGTGCCAGCTCACCAGAAAGGACAGGGGGT. Amino acids: CASSPERTGG. In full, the CDR3 reads CASSPERTGGQYF.

CDR3 DNA (partial): TGTGCCAGCAGCTCCGCGGTCCGGCCCACTGAA. Translating gives CASSSAVRPTE. The whole CDR3 sequence reads CASSSAVRPTEAFF. The gene calls are TRBV6-2 or TRBV6-3 and TRBJ1-1, with unresolved D. Sequencing ends 3 residues short of the CDR3 end; the germline J gene provides the rest. Trimming removed 6 bases from V and 4 bases from J, with 15 bases in between. Germline CDR1 and CDR2: MNHEY and SVGEGT. The CDR3 sequence is 14 residues long.

Turning to this clone: The read ends 3 residues early relative to the CDR3; the germline J gene fills the gap. V is TRBV5-6 and J is TRBJ2-1, with TRBD2 identical over 12 bases. CDR3 length: 15 residues. The germline CDR1 and CDR2 sequences are SGHDT and YYEEEE. J lost 5 bases, V lost 4 bases, and 4 bases had no gene match. The sequenced CDR3 bases are TGTGCCAGCAGCCTAGCGGGGGGGCGGGACAATGAG. The encoded protein is CASSLAGGRDNE. The entire CDR3 protein is CASSLAGGRDNEQFF.

As to this clone: Mismatch with germline at one junction end may stem from a read error. Read data end 3 residues before the CDR3 end; the end is taken from the germline J gene. Other DNA sequences in this sample translate to the same CDR3. The V call is TRBV7-6, the J call TRBJ1-2; TRBD1 agrees at 8 bases. CDR1 is SGHVS, CDR2 FNYEAQ, per germline. This CDR3 spans 13 amino acids. Incomplete CDR3 DNA: TGTGCCAGCAGGGGGACAGGTGACTATGGT. It translates to CASRGTGDYG. The whole CDR3 reads CASRGTGDYGYTF.

The CDR3 here is CASSRTERGNGEQFF. The sequenced CDR3 bases are TGCGCCAGCAGCAGGACTGAGCGGGGAAACGGTGAG. The chain has TRBV5-1 and TRBJ2-1; 7 bases line up with TRBD2. The CDR3 end lies 3 residues beyond the end of the read and is filled in from the germline J gene. The CDR3 contains 15 residues. J lost 9 bases, V lost 4 bases, and 13 bases had no gene match. In germline, CDR1 is SGHRS, CDR2 YFSETQ. The full variable domain, in which reference TRBV5-1 and TRBJ2-1 provide the parts outside the CDR3, is KAGVTQTPRYLIKTRGQQVTLSCSPISGHRSVSWYQQTPGQGLQFLFEYFSETQRNKGNFPGRFSGRQFSNSRSEMNVSTLELGDSALYLCASSRTERGNGEQFFGPGTRLTVL.

In regard to this clone: The read halts 3 residues ahead of the CDR3 end, with the missing end drawn from the germline J gene. The V gene is TRBV19, the J gene TRBJ1-4; perhaps TRBD1 as D (5 bases). This CDR3 is built from 14 residues. Trimming shortened V by 5 bases and J by 8 bases, and 15 bases separated the two germline ends. The germline V gene encodes CDR1 LNHDA and CDR2 SQIVND (reference sequence). CDR3 bases read: TGTGCCAGTAGTGGTGGCCCGGGGGGAGAAAAA. Translation: CASSGGPGGEK. The full CDR3 sequence reads CASSGGPGGEKLFF.

A remark on this clone: The CDR3 end lies 3 residues beyond the end of the read and is filled in from the germline J gene. The chain uses TRBV18 and TRBJ2-7, with 7 bases that match TRBD1. Per germline, CDR1 KGHSH and CDR2 LQKENI. Germline trimming cut 0 bases from V and 3 bases from J; bases unmatched to any gene: 2. There are 14 residues in the CDR3. The DNA read from the CDR3 is TGTGCCAGCTCACCACCCGGACAGGTCTACGAG. Protein sequence: CASSPPGQVYE. The entire CDR3 is CASSPPGQVYEQYF.

To note about this clone: Read coverage stops 3 residues before the CDR3 terminus; the germline J gene supplies the remainder. The chain joins TRBV29-1 to TRBJ2-4, with TRBD1 matching over 9 bases. The CDR3 length is 17 residues. Germline CDR1 reads SQVTM; CDR2 reads ANQGSEA. The CDR3 bases that were read are TGCAGCGTTGACCCAAAATGGGGACAGGGTCTCCAAGAGACT. It translates to CSVDPKWGQGLQET. The entire CDR3 protein is CSVDPKWGQGLQETQYF.

Of note for this clone: The read gets to within 3 residues of the CDR3 end, and the germline J gene fills in the rest. The rearrangement uses TRBV19 and TRBJ2-4; unclear D gene. Per the germline V gene, CDR1 is LNHDA and CDR2 is SQIVND (reference sequence). The CDR3 contains 14 residues. CDR3 residues: CASSIATPAETQYF. The sequenced part of the CDR3 DNA is TGTGCCAGTAGTATTGCGACTCCGGCGGAGACT. The complete variable domain, with remaining parts taken from reference TRBV19 and TRBJ2-4, reads DGGITQSPKYLFRKEGQNVTLSCEQNLNHDAMYWYRQDPGQGLRLIYYSQIVNDFQKGDIAEGYSVSREKKESFPLTVTSAQKNPTAFYLCASSIATPAETQYFGAGTRLSVL.

With respect to this clone: The read comes to an end 3 residues before the CDR3 does, leaving the germline J gene to fill in the end. The chain employs TRBV20-1 and TRBJ2-4; the D is unclear. The CDR3 length is 16 residues. Looked up from germline, CDR1 is DFQATT and CDR2 is SNEGSKA (reference sequence). Partial CDR3 DNA: TGCAGTGCTGTACCCACCGGATTCAAAGCTAACTATGGT. It translates to CSAVPTGFKANYG. The entire CDR3 is CSAVPTGFKANYGQYF.

A note on this clone: The DNA ends 3 residues before the CDR3 does, and the rest of the CDR3 is filled in from the germline J gene. The chain links TRBV6-1 to TRBJ2-7, with D perhaps matching TRBD2 (6 bases). The V end was cut by 2 bases, the J end by 3 bases, with 14 bases between. Germline loops: CDR1 MNHNS, CDR2 SASEGT. The CDR3 length is 15 residues. CDR3 region: CASSEFGGLGYEQYF. The CDR3 bases that were read are TGTGCCAGCAGTGAATTTGGAGGGTTGGGCTACGAG.